These 15 T cell receptor beta chains originate from one sample sequenced in a study of early T cells in non-severe SARS-CoV-2 infection. TCRdb reanalysed the 5' RACE reads using MiXCR and keeps one entry per CDR3 protein. The data hold more than 90,000 distinct CDR3 sequences, with 11% observed a single time. Sample: whole blood. The origin of the receptors is an adult who was a healthcare worker with PCR-confirmed SARS-CoV-2 infection or an uninfected control (not recorded which).

This chain uses TRBV18 with TRBJ2-2, with D hard to call. V lost 3 bases and J lost 10, with 15 bases in between. The CDR3 has 14 residues. The germline CDR1 and CDR2 sequences are KGHSH and LQKENI. The chain's CDR3 is CASSPRTGHTELFF. The DNA of the CDR3 is TGTGCCAGCTCACCTCGGACCGGTCATACGGAGCTGTTTTTT. Filled out from reference TRBV18 and TRBJ2-2, the complete variable domain reads NAGVMQNPRHLVRRRGQEARLRCSPMKGHSHVYWYRQLPEEGLKFMVYLQKENIIDESGMPKERFSAEFPKEGPSILRIQQVVRGDSAAYFCASSPRTGHTELFFGEGSRLTVL.

The J gene is TRBJ1-1, the V gene TRBV12-3 or TRBV12-4; D is uncertain. CDR3 length equals 11 residues. V was pared by 5 bases and J by 9 bases, with 10 bases between. The CDR3 sequence: CASSTRLKAFF. The CDR3 DNA reads as TGTGCCAGCAGTACCCGTCTCAAAGCTTTCTTT.

This sequence joins TRBV7-9 and TRBJ2-7; D call uncertain. Per the germline V gene, CDR1 is SEHNR and CDR2 is FQNEAQ (reference sequence). Trimming removed 5 bases from V and 5 bases from J, with 10 bases in between. The CDR3 consists of 12 residues. The CDR3 nucleotides are TGTGCCAGCAGCACCTCGTCCCACGAGCAGTACTTC. Translation gives CASSTSSHEQYF.

This clonotype has ten or more counts. For the CDR3, the DNA is TGTGCCAGCAGGCCCTTAGGGACAGGGGCCCTCTCTGGGGCCAACGTCCTGACTTTC. It is translated as CASRPLGTGALSGANVLTF. The chain has TRBV2 and TRBJ2-6; 10 bases are a match to TRBD1. The trim removed 6 bases at V and 0 bases at J, leaving 11 bases unmatched. The CDR3 sequence is 19 residues long. The V gene's germline CDR1 is SNHLY and CDR2 FYNNEI.

This clonotype was found a few times. The J gene is TRBJ1-1, the V gene TRBV12-3 or TRBV12-4; possibly TRBD1 for D (5 bases). The CDR3 runs to 16 residues. V lost 5 bases and J 1 base, leaving 17 bases between the germline ends. The CDR3 coding sequence is TGTGCCAGCAGTCCGGCAAAGGGGACCGGGAACACTGAAGCTTTCTTT. Protein product: CASSPAKGTGNTEAFF.

The chain has TRBV30 and TRBJ1-4; D call uncertain. The CDR3 has 14 amino acids. Germline V gene data show CDR1 as GTSNPN and CDR2 as SVGIG (reference sequence). V shed 1 base and J shed 8 bases, with 14 bases lying between them. CDR3 sequence (DNA): TGTGCCTGGAGTGGGGGAAGACGTCAAGAAAAACTGTTTTTT. As protein: CAWSGGRRQEKLFF.

The sample holds many counts of this clonotype. This chain joins TRBV18 and TRBJ1-1; no definite D call. Looked up from germline, CDR1 is KGHSH and CDR2 is LQKENI. V lost 3 bases and J lost 5, with 10 bases in between. The CDR3 is 13 amino acids. The CDR3 protein is CASSPPSSTEAFF. In nucleotides, the CDR3 is TGTGCCAGCTCACCTCCCTCGAGTACTGAAGCTTTCTTT.

J is TRBJ2-2 and V is TRBV7-8; D remains unclear. CDR1 is SGHVS, CDR2 FQNEAQ, per germline. V lost 0 bases and J lost 2, with 7 bases in between. The length of the CDR3 is 15 residues. The CDR3 nucleotides are TGTGCCAGCAGCTTAGCGGTCGGAAACACCGGGGAGCTGTTTTTT. Its translation: CASSLAVGNTGELFF. The entire variable domain, with the rest obtained from reference TRBV7-8 and TRBJ2-2, is as follows: GAGVSQSPRYKVAKRGQDVALRCDPISGHVSLFWYQQALGQGPEFLTYFQNEAQLDKSGLPSDRFFAERPEGSVSTLKIQRTQQEDSAVYLCASSLAVGNTGELFFGEGSRLTVL.

This clonotype came up a few times. The J gene is TRBJ1-2, the V gene TRBV2; 8 bases are a match to TRBD1. CDR1 SNHLY and CDR2 FYNNEI come from the germline V gene. Trimming cost V 6 bases and J 1 base; bases outside gene matches: 4. There are 14 residues in the CDR3. CDR3 loop: CASRAGGVNYGYTF. The CDR3 DNA follows: TGTGCCAGCAGGGCAGGGGGCGTTAACTATGGCTACACCTTC.

This clonotype was found a few times. The rearrangement joins TRBV12-3 or TRBV12-4 to TRBJ1-6; 8 positions match TRBD1. The CDR3 length is 13 residues. J lost 7 bases, V lost 5 bases, and 1 base had no gene match. CDR3 loop: CASSNRGNSPLHF. The CDR3 coding sequence is TGTGCCAGCAGTAACAGGGGGAATTCACCCCTCCACTTT.

This clonotype was counted many times. This chain uses TRBV29-1 with TRBJ2-7, with TRBD1 identical over 7 bases. Germline-derived CDR1 and CDR2 are SQVTM and ANQGSEA. V shed 0 bases and J 4 bases; nucleotides not matched to a gene: 12. There are 16 residues in the CDR3. The CDR3 spells CSVEDYAGTVGYEQYF. The DNA of the CDR3 is TGCAGCGTTGAAGACTATGCCGGGACAGTAGGATACGAGCAGTACTTC.

V and J are TRBV2 and TRBJ1-1; no clear D gene. CDR1 SNHLY and CDR2 FYNNEI come from the germline V gene. V shed 2 bases and J shed 7 bases, with 11 bases lying between them. This CDR3 region has 13 residues. The CDR3 DNA sequence: TGTGCCAGCAGTGAAAATCCGGCCGATGAAGCTTTCTTT. It specifies CASSENPADEAFF.

This clonotype was observed many times. J is TRBJ2-7 and V is TRBV7-6; perhaps TRBD1 as D (5 bases). Germline-derived CDR1 and CDR2 are SGHVS and FNYEAQ. Between the trimmed V and J ends, which lost 5 bases and 3 bases, there was a span of 11 bases. This CDR3 spans 13 amino acids. The CDR3 here is CASSAGTGYEQYF. The DNA for the CDR3 is TGTGCCAGCAGCGCCGGCACAGGCTACGAGCAGTACTTC.

This chain joins TRBV5-1 and TRBJ1-1, with no clear D. With 0 bases removed from V and 2 bases from J, the gap between germline ends came to 11 bases. The V gene's germline CDR1 is SGHRS and CDR2 YFSETQ. The CDR3 runs to 15 residues. The CDR3 DNA reads TGCGCCAGCAGCTTGGCCTATCCTCTCAACACTGAAGCTTTCTTT. It codes for CASSLAYPLNTEAFF.

This clonotype has more than one count but fewer than ten. The chain links TRBV11-3 to TRBJ2-1, with 7 bases lining up with TRBD2. The V segment lost 5 bases and the J segment 10 bases; nucleotides outside the gene matches: 17. Germline-derived CDR1 and CDR2 are SGHNT and YENEEA. The CDR3 sequence is 16 residues long. CDR3 sequence reads: CASSRGEIGLGREQFF. In nucleotides, the CDR3 is TGTGCCAGCAGCCGAGGGGAGATAGGACTAGGACGCGAGCAGTTCTTC.